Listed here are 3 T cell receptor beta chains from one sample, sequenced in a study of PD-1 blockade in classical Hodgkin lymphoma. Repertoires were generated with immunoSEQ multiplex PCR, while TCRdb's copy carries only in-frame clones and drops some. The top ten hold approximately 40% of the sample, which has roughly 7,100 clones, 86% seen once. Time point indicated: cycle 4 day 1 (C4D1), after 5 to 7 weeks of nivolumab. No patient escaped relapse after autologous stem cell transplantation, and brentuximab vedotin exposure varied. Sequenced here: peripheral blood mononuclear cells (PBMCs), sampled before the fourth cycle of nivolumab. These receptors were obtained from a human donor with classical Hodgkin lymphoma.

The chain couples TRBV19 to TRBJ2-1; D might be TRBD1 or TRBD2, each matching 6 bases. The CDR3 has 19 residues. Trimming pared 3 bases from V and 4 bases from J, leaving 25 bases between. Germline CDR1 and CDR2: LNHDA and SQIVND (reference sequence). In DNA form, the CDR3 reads TGTGCCAGTAGTATTGATTTGCGTTCTTACGGGGGCGGGTACAATGAGCAGTTCTTC. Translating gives CASSIDLRSYGGGYNEQFF.

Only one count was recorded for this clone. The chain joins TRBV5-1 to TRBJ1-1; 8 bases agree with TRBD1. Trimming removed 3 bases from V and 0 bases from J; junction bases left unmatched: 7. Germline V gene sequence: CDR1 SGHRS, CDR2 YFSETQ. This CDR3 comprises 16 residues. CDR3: CASSSGQGNMNTEAFF. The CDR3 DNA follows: TGCGCCAGCAGCTCCGGACAGGGCAACATGAACACTGAAGCTTTCTTT. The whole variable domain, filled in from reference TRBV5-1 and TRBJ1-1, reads KAGVTQTPRYLIKTRGQQVTLSCSPISGHRSVSWYQQTPGQGLQFLFEYFSETQRNKGNFPGRFSGRQFSNSRSEMNVSTLELGDSALYLCASSSGQGNMNTEAFFGQGTRLTVV.

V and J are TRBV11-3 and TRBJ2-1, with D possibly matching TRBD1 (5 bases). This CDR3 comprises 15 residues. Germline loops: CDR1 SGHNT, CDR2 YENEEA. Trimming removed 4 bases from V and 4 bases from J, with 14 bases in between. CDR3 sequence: CASSSRQLPYNEQFF. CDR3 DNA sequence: TGTGCCAGCAGCTCCCGACAGTTACCTTACAATGAGCAGTTCTTC.